The 20 T cell receptor beta chains given below trace back to one sample, sequenced in a study of a mutant IDH1 vaccine in newly diagnosed glioma. Clones were sequenced by immunoSEQ multiplex PCR, and TCRdb holds only the in-frame ones, with some missing. Among around 92,000 clones listed, about 80% were seen once. Time point: baseline, week 1 (first vaccination visit). As for treatment: pre-vaccination baseline after standard-of-care therapy. This specimen was PBMCs, taken from a glioma patient treated with radiotherapy, temozolomide or both. Source of these receptors: a woman between 50 and 59 years old with glioma.

V gene TRBV7-2 combines with J gene TRBJ1-5, with D uncertain. The CDR3 consists of 14 residues. Germline CDR1 reads SGHTA; CDR2 reads FQGNSA. V was trimmed by 1 base and J by 10 bases, leaving 14 bases between them. The CDR3 here is CASSLDGPTDPQHF. The DNA of the CDR3 is TGTGCCAGCAGCTTAGACGGACCCACAGACCCCCAGCATTTT.

The gene calls are TRBV6-5 and TRBJ2-1; D assignment may be TRBD1 or TRBD2 (6 bases each). Germline V gene sequence: CDR1 MNHEY, CDR2 SVGAGI. The CDR3 length is 15 residues. V gave up 4 bases and J gave up 0 bases, with 10 bases separating them. The CDR3 DNA reads as TGTGCCAGCAGTTGGAGGGGGGCCTCCTACAATGAGCAGTTCTTC. It codes for CASSWRGASYNEQFF.

The chain employs TRBV7-2 and TRBJ2-7; 7 nucleotides agree with TRBD2. The CDR3 spans 14 residues. The J segment lost 7 bases and the V segment lost 3 bases, leaving 9 bases of the junction unmatched. Per the germline V gene, CDR1 is SGHTA and CDR2 is FQGNSA. The CDR3, as DNA: TGTGCCAGCAGCTTGAGCGGGACGGCAGGGGAGCAGTACTTC. Translating it yields CASSLSGTAGEQYF.

This chain links TRBV11-2 with TRBJ1-4; 7 nucleotides line up with TRBD1. The CDR3 is 15 amino acids. The germline gives CDR1 SGHAT, CDR2 FQNNGV. Trimming removed 2 bases from V and 6 bases from J; junction bases left unmatched: 6. This CDR3 is CASSLLQGPYEKLFF. The CDR3 bases are TGTGCCAGCAGCTTACTACAGGGGCCCTATGAAAAACTGTTTTTT.

The CDR3: CASSFSTGATQYF. DNA of the CDR3: TGTGCCAGCAGCTTCTCTACGGGGGCGACCCAGTACTTC. J is TRBJ2-5 and V is TRBV5-8; D may be TRBD1 or TRBD2 (6 bases each). Trimming removed 2 bases at V and 7 bases at J, with 12 bases between. This CDR3 has 13 amino acids. Germline lookup yields CDR1 SGHTS and CDR2 YDEGEE.

V usage is TRBV4-1 and J usage is TRBJ1-5; no reliable D call. Looked up from germline, CDR1 is MGHRA and CDR2 is YSYEKL. This CDR3 contains 16 residues. V lost 3 bases, J lost 0 bases, and 12 bases lay in between. For the CDR3, the DNA is TGCGCCAGCAGCCAGGCCCTTAGGGTTAGCAATCAGCCCCAGCATTTT. Its protein product is CASSQALRVSNQPQHF.

The chain recombines TRBV6-5 with TRBJ1-2, with D uncertain. The CDR3 extends over 16 amino acids. Trimming cost V 0 bases and J 6 bases, with 17 bases left between them. Looked up from germline, CDR1 is MNHEY and CDR2 is SVGAGI. The CDR3 DNA follows: TGTGCCAGCAGTTACTCAAGGTCGGCGACAACGAATGGCTACACCTTC. It codes for CASSYSRSATTNGYTF.

V is TRBV5-1 and J is TRBJ2-7; 8 nucleotides align to TRBD1. Germline V gene sequence: CDR1 SGHRS, CDR2 YFSETQ. The CDR3 consists of 13 residues. Trimming at V came to 3 bases and at J to 7 bases, leaving 6 bases not matched to a gene. The CDR3 loop is CASSWDRLGEQYF. For the CDR3, the DNA is TGCGCCAGCAGCTGGGACAGGCTCGGGGAGCAGTACTTC.

In this sample, this clone turned up a few times. The gene calls are TRBV9 and TRBJ1-1, with 7 positions matching TRBD1. Germline V gives CDR1 SGDLS, CDR2 YYNGEE. The CDR3 runs to 16 residues. Trimming removed 3 bases from V and 0 bases from J; junction bases left unmatched: 8. The CDR3 sequence is CASSGGTETMNTEAFF. DNA for the CDR3: TGTGCCAGCAGCGGGGGGACAGAGACCATGAACACTGAAGCTTTCTTT.

The chain employs TRBV5-1 and TRBJ1-5, with D perhaps TRBD1 (5 bases). There are 14 residues in the CDR3. Looked up from germline, CDR1 is SGHRS and CDR2 is YFSETQ. V was pared by 4 bases and J by 4 bases, with 12 bases between. The CDR3 nucleotides are TGCGCCAGCAGCCCGGGGGGGGGAAATCAGCCCCAGCATTTT. It is translated as CASSPGGGNQPQHF. The whole variable domain, filled in from reference TRBV5-1 and TRBJ1-5, reads KAGVTQTPRYLIKTRGQQVTLSCSPISGHRSVSWYQQTPGQGLQFLFEYFSETQRNKGNFPGRFSGRQFSNSRSEMNVSTLELGDSALYLCASSPGGGNQPQHFGDGTRLSIL.

The V gene is TRBV5-4, the J gene TRBJ2-7, with D maybe TRBD1 (6 bases). Germline V gives CDR1 SGHNT, CDR2 YYREEE (reference sequence). This CDR3 comprises 15 residues. V shed 2 bases and J shed 0 bases, with 12 bases lying between them. The CDR3 bases are TGTGCCAGCAGCTTCACCGGACAGAACTCCTACGAGCAGTACTTC. Translation: CASSFTGQNSYEQYF.

The chain combines TRBV7-2 with TRBJ1-1, with D unresolved. V dropped 1 base and J dropped 5 bases, with 11 bases sitting between them. Looked up from germline, CDR1 is SGHTA and CDR2 is FQGNSA. CDR3 size: 14 residues. The CDR3 DNA follows: TGTGCCAGCAGCTTAGACAACGTTAGGACTGAAGCTTTCTTT. Translation: CASSLDNVRTEAFF.

The rearrangement uses TRBV9 and TRBJ1-6; D is perhaps TRBD1 (5 bases). Trimming cost V 6 bases and J 7 bases, with 8 bases left between them. The CDR3 runs to 12 residues. Looked up from germline, CDR1 is SGDLS and CDR2 is YYNGEE. The CDR3 reads CASNGGNSPLHF. CDR3 DNA: TGTGCCAGCAACGGGGGGAATTCACCCCTCCACTTT.

The rearrangement uses TRBV19 and TRBJ1-2, with D unresolved. Trimming left V 3 bases short and J 3 bases short, with 17 bases between. Germline values: CDR1 LNHDA, CDR2 SQIVND (reference sequence). CDR3 size: 16 residues. The CDR3 coding sequence is TGTGCCAGTAGTATGGGCACCGGGAGCCCTCACTATGGCTACACCTTC. Protein: CASSMGTGSPHYGYTF.

The rearrangement joins TRBV5-5 to TRBJ1-5; D remains unclear. Germline V gives CDR1 SGHKS, CDR2 YYEKEE (reference sequence). V lost 3 bases and J 2 bases, leaving 18 bases between the germline ends. The CDR3 covers 17 residues. The CDR3 DNA reads TGTGCCAGCAGCTCCCTCTGGACCTCCTGGGGCAATCAGCCCCAGCATTTT. Its translation is CASSSLWTSWGNQPQHF.

V and J are TRBV6-6 and TRBJ1-3, with D unclear. Trimming shortened V by 6 bases and J by 0 bases, and 15 bases separated the two germline ends. There are 16 residues in the CDR3. The germline V gene has CDR1 MNHNY and CDR2 SVGAGI (reference sequence). CDR3 sequence (DNA): TGTGCCAGCAGCCCATCTGCGGCCCCCTCTGGAAACACCATATATTTT. Amino acid sequence: CASSPSAAPSGNTIYF.

This clone was recorded once. The chain combines TRBV4-2 with TRBJ1-2, with 8 bases matching TRBD1. CDR3 size: 18 residues. V was pared by 3 bases and J by 7 bases, with 19 bases of the junction left unmatched. Germline V CDR1 and CDR2: LGHNA, YNFKEQ. The CDR3 region has the DNA TGTGCCAGCAGCCAGCGACAGGGGCGCGAGGTTAGTCGAGTTGGCTACACCTTC. Protein product: CASSQRQGREVSRVGYTF.

The V gene is TRBV7-2, the J gene TRBJ2-1; D not resolved. V lost 3 bases to trimming and J lost 8 bases, with 11 bases between them. The CDR3 totals 13 residues. From germline, CDR1 is SGHTA and CDR2 FQGNSA. The CDR3 spells CASSLDWGDEQFF. For the CDR3, the DNA is TGTGCCAGCAGCTTGGATTGGGGTGATGAGCAGTTCTTC.

J is TRBJ1-5 and V is TRBV19, with D maybe TRBD1 (5 bases). The CDR3 runs 15 residues. CDR1 LNHDA and CDR2 SQIVND come from the germline V gene (reference sequence). V shed 5 bases and J shed 0 bases, with 11 bases lying between them. The CDR3 DNA reads as TGTGCCAGTAGTCGGACACGAGATAGCAATCAGCCCCAGCATTTT. This gives the protein CASSRTRDSNQPQHF.

The rearrangement joins TRBV11-2 to TRBJ1-5, with 7 positions matching TRBD1. V shed 5 bases, J shed 4 bases, and the junction held 11 bases outside the gene matches. This CDR3 is 16 amino acids long. Germline V gene data show CDR1 as SGHAT and CDR2 as FQNNGV. The chain's CDR3 is CASSLRRDSKNQPQHF. The CDR3 bases are TGTGCCAGCAGCCTTCGCCGGGACAGCAAGAATCAGCCCCAGCATTTT. Complete variable domain (other parts from reference TRBV11-2 and TRBJ1-5): EAGVAQSPRYKIIEKRQSVAFWCNPISGHATLYWYQQILGQGPKLLIQFQNNGVVDDSQLPKDRFSAERLKGVDSTLKIQPAKLEDSAVYLCASSLRRDSKNQPQHFGDGTRLSIL.